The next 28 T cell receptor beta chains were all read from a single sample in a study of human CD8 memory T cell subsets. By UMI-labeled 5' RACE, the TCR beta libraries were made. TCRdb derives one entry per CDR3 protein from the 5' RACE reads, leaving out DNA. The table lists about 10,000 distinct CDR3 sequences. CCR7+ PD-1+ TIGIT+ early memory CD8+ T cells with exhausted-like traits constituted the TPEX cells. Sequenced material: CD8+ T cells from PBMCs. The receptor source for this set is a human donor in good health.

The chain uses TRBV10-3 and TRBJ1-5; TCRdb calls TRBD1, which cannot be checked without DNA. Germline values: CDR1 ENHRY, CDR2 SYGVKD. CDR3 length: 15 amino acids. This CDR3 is CAISEGQISNQPQHF.

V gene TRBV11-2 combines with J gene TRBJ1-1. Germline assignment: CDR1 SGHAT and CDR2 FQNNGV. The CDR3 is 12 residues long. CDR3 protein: CASSATGREAFF.

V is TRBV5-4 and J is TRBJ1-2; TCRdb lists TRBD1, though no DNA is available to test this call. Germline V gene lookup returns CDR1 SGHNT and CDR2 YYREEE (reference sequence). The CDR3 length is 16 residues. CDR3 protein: CASSRETGGEVYGYTF.

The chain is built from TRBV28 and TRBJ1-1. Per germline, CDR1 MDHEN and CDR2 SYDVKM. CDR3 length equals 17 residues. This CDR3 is CASSFPDEGGWDTEAFF.

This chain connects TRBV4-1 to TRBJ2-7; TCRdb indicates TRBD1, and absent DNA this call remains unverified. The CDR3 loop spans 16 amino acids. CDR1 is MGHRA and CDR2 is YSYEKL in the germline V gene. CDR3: CASSQDPGQASYEQYF.

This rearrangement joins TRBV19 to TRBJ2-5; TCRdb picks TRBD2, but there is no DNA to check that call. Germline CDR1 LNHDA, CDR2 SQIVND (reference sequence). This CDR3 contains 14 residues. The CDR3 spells CASSILGGEETQYF. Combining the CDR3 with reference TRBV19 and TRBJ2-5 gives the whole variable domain DGGITQSPKYLFRKEGQNVTLSCEQNLNHDAMYWYRQDPGQGLRLIYYSQIVNDFQKGDIAEGYSVSREKKESFPLTVTSAQKNPTAFYLCASSILGGEETQYFGPGTRLLVL.

CDR3 residues: CASSLSGELFF. The chain joins TRBV18 to TRBJ2-2. This CDR3 spans 11 amino acids. CDR1 is KGHSH and CDR2 is LQKENI in the germline V gene. Supplemented by reference TRBV18 and TRBJ2-2, the full variable domain reads NAGVMQNPRHLVRRRGQEARLRCSPMKGHSHVYWYRQLPEEGLKFMVYLQKENIIDESGMPKERFSAEFPKEGPSILRIQQVVRGDSAAYFCASSLSGELFFGEGSRLTVL.

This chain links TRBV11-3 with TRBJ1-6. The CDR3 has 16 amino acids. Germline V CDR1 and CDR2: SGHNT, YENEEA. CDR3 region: CASSFFGGLRNSPLHF.

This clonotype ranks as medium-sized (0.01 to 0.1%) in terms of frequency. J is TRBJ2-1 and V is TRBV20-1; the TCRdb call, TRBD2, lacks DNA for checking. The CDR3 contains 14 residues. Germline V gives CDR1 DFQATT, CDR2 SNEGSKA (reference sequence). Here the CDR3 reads CSARRARIFGEQFF.

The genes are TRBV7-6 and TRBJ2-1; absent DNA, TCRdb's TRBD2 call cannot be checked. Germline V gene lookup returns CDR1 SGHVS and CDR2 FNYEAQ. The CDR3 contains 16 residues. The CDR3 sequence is CASSLEAGRSYNEQFF.

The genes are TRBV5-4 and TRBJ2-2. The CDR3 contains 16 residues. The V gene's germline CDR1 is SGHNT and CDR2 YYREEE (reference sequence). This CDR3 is CASSPGPSVDTGELFF.

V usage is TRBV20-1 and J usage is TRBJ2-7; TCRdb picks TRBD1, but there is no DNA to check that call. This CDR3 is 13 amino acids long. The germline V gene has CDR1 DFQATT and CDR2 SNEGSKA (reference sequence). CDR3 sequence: CSVPGGPPYEQYF.

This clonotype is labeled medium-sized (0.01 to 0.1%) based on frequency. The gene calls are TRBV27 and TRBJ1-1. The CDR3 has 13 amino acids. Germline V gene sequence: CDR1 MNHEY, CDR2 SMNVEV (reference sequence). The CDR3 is CASSYSQNTEAFF.

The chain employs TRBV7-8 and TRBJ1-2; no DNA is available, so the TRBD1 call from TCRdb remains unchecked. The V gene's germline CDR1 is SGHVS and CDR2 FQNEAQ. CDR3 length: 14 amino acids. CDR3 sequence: CASSLDEGALGYTF.

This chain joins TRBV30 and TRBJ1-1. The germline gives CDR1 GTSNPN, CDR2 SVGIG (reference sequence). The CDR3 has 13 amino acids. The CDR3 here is CAWSPGGDTEAFF.

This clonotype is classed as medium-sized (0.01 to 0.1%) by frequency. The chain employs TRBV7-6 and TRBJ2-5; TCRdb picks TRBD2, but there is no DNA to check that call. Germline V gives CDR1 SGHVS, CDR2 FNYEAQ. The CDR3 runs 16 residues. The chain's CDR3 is CASSPRTRMYQETQYF.

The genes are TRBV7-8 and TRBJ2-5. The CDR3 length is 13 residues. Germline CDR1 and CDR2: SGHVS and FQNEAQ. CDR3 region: CASSPRNQETQYF.

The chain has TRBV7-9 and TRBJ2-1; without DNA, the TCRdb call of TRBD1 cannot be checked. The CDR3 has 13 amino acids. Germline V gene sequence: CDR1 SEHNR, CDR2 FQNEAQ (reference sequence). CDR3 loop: CASSPTDIPEQFF.

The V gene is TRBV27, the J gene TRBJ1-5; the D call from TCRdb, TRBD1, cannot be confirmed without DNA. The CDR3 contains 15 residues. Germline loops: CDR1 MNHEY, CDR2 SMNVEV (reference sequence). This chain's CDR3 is CATRTSLRSNQPQHF.

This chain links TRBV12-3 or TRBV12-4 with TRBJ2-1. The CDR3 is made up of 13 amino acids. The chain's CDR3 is CASSPTVIHEQFF.

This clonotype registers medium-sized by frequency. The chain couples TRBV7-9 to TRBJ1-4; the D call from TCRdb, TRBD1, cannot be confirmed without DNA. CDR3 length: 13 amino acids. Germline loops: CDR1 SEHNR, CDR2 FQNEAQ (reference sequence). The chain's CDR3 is CASSGGQREKLFF.

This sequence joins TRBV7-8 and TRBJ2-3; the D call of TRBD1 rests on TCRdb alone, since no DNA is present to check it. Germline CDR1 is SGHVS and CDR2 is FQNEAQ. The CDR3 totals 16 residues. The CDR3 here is CASSPGGNPRTDTQYF.

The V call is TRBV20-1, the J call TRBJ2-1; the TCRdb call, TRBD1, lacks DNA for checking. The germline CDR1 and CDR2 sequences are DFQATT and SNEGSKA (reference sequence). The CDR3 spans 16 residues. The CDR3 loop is CSASQTGGSSYNEQFF.

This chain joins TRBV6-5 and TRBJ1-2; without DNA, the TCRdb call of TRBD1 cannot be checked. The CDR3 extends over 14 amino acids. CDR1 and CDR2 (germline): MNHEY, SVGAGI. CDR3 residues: CASSPFRGENGYTF.

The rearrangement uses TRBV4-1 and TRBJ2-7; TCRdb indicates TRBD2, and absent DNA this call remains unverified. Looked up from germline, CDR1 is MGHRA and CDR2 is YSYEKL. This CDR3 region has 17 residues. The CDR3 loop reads CASSQVLGTSGGYEQYF.

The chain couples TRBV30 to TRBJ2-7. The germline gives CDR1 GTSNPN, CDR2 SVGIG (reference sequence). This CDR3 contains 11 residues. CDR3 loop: CAWTGTYEQYF.

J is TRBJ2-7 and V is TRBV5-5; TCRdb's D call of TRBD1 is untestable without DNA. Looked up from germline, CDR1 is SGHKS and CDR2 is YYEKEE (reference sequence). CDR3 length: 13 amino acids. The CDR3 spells CASSPGDTYEQYF.

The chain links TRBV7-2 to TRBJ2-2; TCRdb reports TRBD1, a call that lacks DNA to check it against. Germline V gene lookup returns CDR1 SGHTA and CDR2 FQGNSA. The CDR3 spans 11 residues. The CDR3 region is CASSSTEELFF. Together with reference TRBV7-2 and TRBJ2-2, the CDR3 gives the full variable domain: GAGVSQSPSNKVTEKGKDVELRCDPISGHTALYWYRQSLGQGLEFLIYFQGNSAPDKSGLPSDRFSAERTGGSVSTLTIQRTQQEDSAVYLCASSSTEELFFGEGSRLTVL.